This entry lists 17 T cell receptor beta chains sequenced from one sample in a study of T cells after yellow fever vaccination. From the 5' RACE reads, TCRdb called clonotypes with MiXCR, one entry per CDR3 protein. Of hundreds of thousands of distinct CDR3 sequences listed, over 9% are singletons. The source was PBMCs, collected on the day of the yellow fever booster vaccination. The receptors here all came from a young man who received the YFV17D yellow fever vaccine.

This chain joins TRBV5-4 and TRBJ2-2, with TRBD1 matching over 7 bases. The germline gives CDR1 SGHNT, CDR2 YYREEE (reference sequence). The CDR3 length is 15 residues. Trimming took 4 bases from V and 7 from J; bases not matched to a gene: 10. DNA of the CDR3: TGTGCCAGCAGCACTCCACCAGGGGGTGTCGGGGAGCTGTTTTTT. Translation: CASSTPPGGVGELFF.

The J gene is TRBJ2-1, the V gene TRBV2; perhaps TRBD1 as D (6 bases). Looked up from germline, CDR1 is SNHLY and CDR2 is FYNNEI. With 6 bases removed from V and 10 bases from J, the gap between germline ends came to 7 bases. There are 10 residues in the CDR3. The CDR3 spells CASSQGEQFF. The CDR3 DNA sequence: TGTGCCAGCAGCCAGGGGGAGCAGTTCTTC.

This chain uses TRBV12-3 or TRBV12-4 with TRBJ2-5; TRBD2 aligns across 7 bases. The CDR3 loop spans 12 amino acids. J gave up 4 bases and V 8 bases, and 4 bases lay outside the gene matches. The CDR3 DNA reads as TGTGCCAGCTCGACTAGCCTAGAGACCCAGTACTTC. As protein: CASSTSLETQYF.

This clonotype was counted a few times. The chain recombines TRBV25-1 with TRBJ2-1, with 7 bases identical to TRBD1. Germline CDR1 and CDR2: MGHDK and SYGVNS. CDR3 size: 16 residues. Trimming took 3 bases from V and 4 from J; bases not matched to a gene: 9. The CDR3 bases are TGTGCCAGCAGTGATAGTCAGGGGGTGGGATACAATGAGCAGTTCTTC. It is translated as CASSDSQGVGYNEQFF.

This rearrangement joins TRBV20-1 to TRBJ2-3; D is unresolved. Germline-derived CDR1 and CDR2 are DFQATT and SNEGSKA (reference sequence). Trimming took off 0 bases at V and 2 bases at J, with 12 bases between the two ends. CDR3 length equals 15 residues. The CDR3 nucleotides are TGCAGTGCTAGAGAGTTCCGGACCCACACAGATACGCAGTATTTT. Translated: CSAREFRTHTDTQYF.

CDR3 sequence reads: CASSQFATNSPLHF. The CDR3 nucleotides read TGTGCCAGCAGCCAATTTGCGACAAATTCACCCCTCCACTTT. The chain combines TRBV14 with TRBJ1-6; D is undetermined. Trimming removed 2 bases from V and 7 bases from J, with 9 bases in between. Germline V gives CDR1 SGHDN, CDR2 FVKESK. This CDR3 is built from 14 residues. The full variable domain, its missing parts supplied by reference TRBV14 and TRBJ1-6, is EAGVTQFPSHSVIEKGQTVTLRCDPISGHDNLYWYRRVMGKEIKFLLHFVKESKQDESGMPNNRFLAERTGGTYSTLKVQPAELEDSGVYFCASSQFATNSPLHFGNGTRLTVT.

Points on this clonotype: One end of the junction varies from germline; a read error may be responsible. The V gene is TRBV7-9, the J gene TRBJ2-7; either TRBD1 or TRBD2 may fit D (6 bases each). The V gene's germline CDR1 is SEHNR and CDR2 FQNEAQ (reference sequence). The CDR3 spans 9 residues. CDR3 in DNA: TGTGCCAGCAGAATGGGGGGCGACTTC. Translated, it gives CASRMGGDF.

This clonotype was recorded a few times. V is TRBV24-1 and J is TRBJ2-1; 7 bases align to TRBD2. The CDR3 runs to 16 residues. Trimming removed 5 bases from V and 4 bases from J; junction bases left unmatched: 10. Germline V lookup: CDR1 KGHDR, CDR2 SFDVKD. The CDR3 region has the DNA TGTGCCACCAGTGCCCTTGGGGCTAGCGGATACAATGAGCAGTTCTTC. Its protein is CATSALGASGYNEQFF.

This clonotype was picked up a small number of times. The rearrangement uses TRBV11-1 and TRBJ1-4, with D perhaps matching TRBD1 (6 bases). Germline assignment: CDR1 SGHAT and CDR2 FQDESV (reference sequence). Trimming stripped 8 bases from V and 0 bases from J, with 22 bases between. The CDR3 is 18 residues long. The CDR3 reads CASAIRTGPGATNEKLFF. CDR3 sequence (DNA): TGTGCCAGCGCGATACGAACAGGGCCAGGAGCAACTAATGAAAAACTGTTTTTT.

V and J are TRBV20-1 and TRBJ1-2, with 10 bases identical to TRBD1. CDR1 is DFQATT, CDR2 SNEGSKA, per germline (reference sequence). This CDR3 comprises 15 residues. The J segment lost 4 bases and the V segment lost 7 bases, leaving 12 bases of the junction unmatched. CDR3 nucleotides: TGCAGTGTGCCCATCGGACAGGGGGATGGCTATGGCTACACCTTC. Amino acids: CSVPIGQGDGYGYTF.

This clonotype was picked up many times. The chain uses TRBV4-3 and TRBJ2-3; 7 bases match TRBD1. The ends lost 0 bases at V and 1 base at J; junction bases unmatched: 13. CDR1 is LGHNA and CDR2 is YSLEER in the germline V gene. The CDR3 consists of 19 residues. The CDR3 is CASSQDTYQGERGTDTQYF. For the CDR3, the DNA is TGCGCCAGCAGCCAAGATACTTACCAGGGGGAGCGCGGCACAGATACGCAGTATTTT.

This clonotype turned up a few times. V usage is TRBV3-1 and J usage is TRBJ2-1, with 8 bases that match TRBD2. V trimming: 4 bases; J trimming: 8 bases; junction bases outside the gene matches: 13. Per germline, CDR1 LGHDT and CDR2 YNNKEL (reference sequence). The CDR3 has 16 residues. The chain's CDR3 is CASSPRAGDGVYEQFF. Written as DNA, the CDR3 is TGTGCCAGCAGCCCAAGAGCGGGAGACGGTGTTTATGAGCAGTTCTTC.

DNA of the CDR3: TGTGCCACCAGTGATGAGCGGAGTGAGCAGTTCTTC. Translating gives CATSDERSEQFF. The chain joins TRBV24-1 to TRBJ2-1, with D maybe TRBD2 (5 bases). The germline V and J ends were trimmed by 3 bases and 9 bases, with 8 bases remaining between them. Germline values: CDR1 KGHDR, CDR2 SFDVKD. The CDR3 loop spans 12 amino acids.

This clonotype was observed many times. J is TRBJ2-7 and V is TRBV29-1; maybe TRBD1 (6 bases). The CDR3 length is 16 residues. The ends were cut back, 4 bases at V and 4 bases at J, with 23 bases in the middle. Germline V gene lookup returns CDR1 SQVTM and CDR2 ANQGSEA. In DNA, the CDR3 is TGCAGCGTTGCCCTGCCTCCAGGGGCTACGTCGTACGAGCAGTACTTC. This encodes CSVALPPGATSYEQYF.

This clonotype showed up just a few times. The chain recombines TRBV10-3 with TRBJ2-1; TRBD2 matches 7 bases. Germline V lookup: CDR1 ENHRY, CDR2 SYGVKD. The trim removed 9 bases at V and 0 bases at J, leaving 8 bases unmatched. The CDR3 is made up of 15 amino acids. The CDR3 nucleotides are TGTGCCATACGTAGCGGGTTGGACTCCTACAATGAGCAGTTCTTC. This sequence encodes CAIRSGLDSYNEQFF.

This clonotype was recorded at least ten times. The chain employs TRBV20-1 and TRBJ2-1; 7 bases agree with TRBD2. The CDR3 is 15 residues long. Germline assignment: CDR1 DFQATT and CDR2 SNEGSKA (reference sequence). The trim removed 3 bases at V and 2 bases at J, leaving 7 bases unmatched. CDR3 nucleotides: TGCAGTGCTAGGGACCTAGCGGTGACCTACAATGAGCAGTTCTTC. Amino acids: CSARDLAVTYNEQFF.

The CDR3 sequence is CASRLNSGYEQYF. For the CDR3, the DNA is TGTGCCAGCAGACTTAATTCCGGGTACGAGCAGTACTTC. The chain joins TRBV27 to TRBJ2-7; D is uncertain. CDR3 length: 13 residues. Germline V gene sequence: CDR1 MNHEY, CDR2 SMNVEV (reference sequence). Trimming took 6 bases from V and 4 from J, leaving 13 bases between them.